The 4 T cell receptor beta chains in this list originate from one sample, sequenced in a study of response to subunit inactivated influenza vaccine. TCRdb re-derived calls from the RT-PCR reads in MiXCR, one entry per CDR3 protein. Altogether some 640,000 distinct CDR3 sequences are present, about 15% being singletons, with the ten largest covering less than 7%. Sequenced material: PBMCs from blood, taken approximately 15 days before vaccination. The receptors shown here come from a man aged 50 to 60 who received an inactivated influenza vaccine.

A few counts support this clonotype. The CDR3 here is CASSLAYSGELFF. In DNA form, the CDR3 reads TGTGCCAGCAGCTTAGCATACAGTGGGGAGCTGTTTTTT. The chain has TRBV7-9 and TRBJ2-2; D gene unclear. The CDR3 loop spans 13 amino acids. Trimming took off 0 bases at V and 8 bases at J, with 7 bases between the two ends. The germline CDR1 and CDR2 sequences are SEHNR and FQNEAQ (reference sequence).

The chain uses TRBV29-1 and TRBJ1-1; 9 positions match TRBD1. CDR1 is SQVTM, CDR2 ANQGSEA, per germline. The CDR3 covers 13 residues. After removal of 7 bases from V and 0 bases from J, the junction contained 3 bases not matched to a gene. The DNA for the CDR3 is TGCAGCGCCACAGGGGGCATGAACACTGAAGCTTTCTTT. Translated, it gives CSATGGMNTEAFF.

The V call is TRBV6-5, the J call TRBJ2-5; 8 nucleotides align to TRBD1. The CDR3 totals 15 residues. After removal of 2 bases from V and 1 base from J, the junction contained 3 bases not matched to a gene. Germline values: CDR1 MNHEY, CDR2 SVGAGI. The CDR3 protein is CASSYLQGVQETQYF. In DNA form, the CDR3 reads TGTGCCAGCAGTTACCTACAGGGGGTCCAAGAGACCCAGTACTTC.

This clonotype was observed a few times. The chain links TRBV6-5 to TRBJ2-1, with 8 bases matching TRBD1. Germline V CDR1 and CDR2: MNHEY, SVGAGI. This CDR3 is built from 17 residues. After removal of 2 bases from V and 8 bases from J, the junction contained 14 bases not matched to a gene. CDR3 bases: TGTGCCAGCAGTTACGCATTTAGGGGACAGGAGAAGGATGAGCAGTTCTTC. Translating it yields CASSYAFRGQEKDEQFF.